This TCR beta chain was identified during a study of CD8 T cells in ankylosing spondylitis. This clonotype was counted a few times. Unmatched junction bases numbered 6, after V lost 5 bases and J lost 3 bases. Per germline, CDR1 SEHNR and CDR2 FQNEAQ (reference sequence). The CDR3 is 17 residues long. TCRdb reanalysed the 5' RACE reads using MiXCR and keeps one entry per CDR3 protein. Found here are just over 350,000 distinct CDR3 sequences, 20% of them singletons; the top ten hold about an eighth. This TCR derives from a male donor with ankylosing spondylitis or in good health (not recorded which). What was sequenced was blood, either unsorted or a sorted T cell fraction (not recorded which). The chain links TRBV7-9 to TRBJ2-3; 15 nucleotides match TRBD2. The CDR3 bases are TGTGCCAGCAGCCTTTTCGGACTAGCGGGGGGGACAGATACGCAGTATTTT. Its translation is CASSLFGLAGGTDTQYF.